This T cell receptor (beta chain) was recovered during a study of T cells after posttransplantation cyclophosphamide. The protocol was immunoSEQ multiplex PCR, while the TCRdb copy is restricted to in-frame clones and leaves out a portion. The data show some 39,000 clones, with none appearing a single time. In this sample, this clone turned up many times. Trimming stripped 7 bases from V and 0 bases from J, with 28 bases between. Germline V lookup: CDR1 LNHDA, CDR2 SQIVND (reference sequence). The CDR3 consists of 20 residues. V and J are TRBV19 and TRBJ1-5; a weak D match, TRBD1 (5 bases). The clonotype comes from a girl aged 5 to 17 in good health, CMV-negative, and a related stem cell transplant donor. The sample comprised PBMCs. CDR3 sequence reads: CASIPGTGGDLLYSNQPQHF. In nucleotides, the CDR3 is TGTGCCAGTATTCCGGGTACGGGGGGAGATCTCCTATATAGCAATCAGCCCCAGCATTTT. Based on the CDR3 plus reference TRBV19 and TRBJ1-5, the full variable domain is DGGITQSPKYLFRKEGQNVTLSCEQNLNHDAMYWYRQDPGQGLRLIYYSQIVNDFQKGDIAEGYSVSREKKESFPLTVTSAQKNPTAFYLCASIPGTGGDLLYSNQPQHFGDGTRLSIL.